This is a list of T cell receptor beta chains from one sample in a study of blood T cell repertoires in COVID-19. Data came from immunoSEQ multiplex PCR; TCRdb stores just in-frame clones and leaves some out. Of under 150,000 clones in the sample, more than 75% were seen once. The sample was peripheral blood. Receptors originate from a man aged 55 to 69 with acute or convalescent COVID-19. CDR3s include the opening cysteine and the closing phenylalanine or tryptophan. D genes are given only for firm matches. Part of the rows lack a size; the others show once, few, many or a class for expanded clones.

j_call clone_size v_call d_call cdr3_nt cdr3_aa
TRBJ2-1 . TRBV7-3 . TGTGCCAGCAGCCCCACGGGGGTGGTTAGGACTGAGCAGTTCTTC CASSPTGVVRTEQFF
TRBJ2-1 . TRBV4-2 TRBD2 TGTGCCAGCAGCGACGGGACTAGCGGGAGTCATGAGCAGTTCTTC CASSDGTSGSHEQFF
TRBJ1-1 . TRBV5-1 TRBD1 TGCGCCAGCAGCTTCCAGGGGGGGAACACTGAAGCTTTCTTT CASSFQGGNTEAFF
TRBJ2-3 few TRBV6-5 . TGTGCCAGCAGTTATGCGGTAGCGGCAGATACGCAGTATTTT CASSYAVAADTQYF
TRBJ2-7 . TRBV11-2 TRBD2 TGTGCCAGCAGCTTTATACCGGGACTAGCGGGAGGAGGGGAGCAGTACTTC CASSFIPGLAGGGEQYF
TRBJ1-5 . TRBV6-4 TRBD1 TGTGCCAACTTCCGGGACAGGGGTTCCTATAGCAATCAGCCCCAGCATTTT CANFRDRGSYSNQPQHF
TRBJ2-1 once TRBV11-2 TRBD2 TGTGCCAGCAGCTCAAGGACTAGCGGGGCGGGTGAGCAGTTCTTC CASSSRTSGAGEQFF
TRBJ2-2 . TRBV7-3 TRBD2 TGTGCCAGCAGCTTAGTTGCAGGGAGGGACACCGGGGAGCTGTTTTTT CASSLVAGRDTGELFF
TRBJ1-3 few TRBV10-3 . TGTGCCATCAAGGAGGGAGGGGCTGGAAACACCATATATTTT CAIKEGGAGNTIYF
TRBJ2-5 . TRBV20-1 . TGCAGCGCCCAAACGGGGACCCAGTACTTC CSAQTGTQYF
TRBJ2-7 . TRBV6-5 . TGTGCCAGCAGCAGACAGGATTATTCCTACGAGCAGTACTTC CASSRQDYSYEQYF
TRBJ1-1 . TRBV5-6 TRBD1 TGTGCCAGCGGCCCGACGGACAGGTATGGCACTGAAGCTTTCTTT CASGPTDRYGTEAFF
TRBJ2-1 few TRBV28 TRBD2 TGTGCCAGCTATCTTCCCGGGACACTAGCGGGACTTTACAATGAGCAGTTCTTC CASYLPGTLAGLYNEQFF
TRBJ2-2 . TRBV6-2/TRBV6-3 . TGTGCCAGCAGTTTCGCGGGAAAAACCGGGGAGCTGTTTTTT CASSFAGKTGELFF
TRBJ2-7 . TRBV7-8 TRBD2 TGTGCCAGCAGCCCAAGACTAGCGGGAGGGCCTTACGAGCAGTACTTC CASSPRLAGGPYEQYF
TRBJ2-1 . TRBV28 . TGTGCCAGCAAATGGGAGGAGGACTACAATGAGCAGTTCTTC CASKWEEDYNEQFF
TRBJ2-7 . TRBV5-4 . TGTGCCAGCAGCTTTGGACAGCGTGCCTACGAGCAGTACTTC CASSFGQRAYEQYF
TRBJ1-2 few TRBV29-1 TRBD1 TGCAGCGTTGGACAGGGCTACTATGGCTACACCTTC CSVGQGYYGYTF
TRBJ2-3 few TRBV15 TRBD2 TGTGCCACCAGTTCTAGCGGAGGCACAGATACGCAGTATTTT CATSSSGGTDTQYF
TRBJ2-1 once TRBV15 . TGTGCCACCAGCAGGGGAAAGGGAGATGAGCAGTTCTTC CATSRGKGDEQFF
TRBJ1-4 . TRBV5-1 TRBD1 TGCGCCAGCAGCTTAATGAGACAGGGTGGTGAAAAACTGTTTTTT CASSLMRQGGEKLFF
TRBJ1-4 . TRBV7-9 TRBD1 TGTGCCAGCAGCTTAGAAGGGCGCACAGGGGTTTTT CASSLEGRTGVF
TRBJ2-7 few TRBV14 TRBD2 TGTGCCAGCAGCCCCCGATGGGCGGGGGGATACGAGCAGTACTTC CASSPRWAGGYEQYF
TRBJ2-2 . TRBV10-3 . TGTGCCACCCGACAGCCAGCCAACACCGGGGAGCTGTTTTTT CATRQPANTGELFF
TRBJ2-1 . TRBV10-3 . TGTGCCATCAGGCCCCCCGGTCCCTACAATGAGCAGTTCTTC CAIRPPGPYNEQFF
TRBJ1-2 . TRBV5-6 . TGTGCCAGCAGCAAAAAGACAGAGCTCTATGGCTACACCTTC CASSKKTELYGYTF
TRBJ1-5 . TRBV2 . TGTGCCAGCACCCCGTTGTCCAATCAGCCCCAGCATTTT CASTPLSNQPQHF
TRBJ2-7 once TRBV27 TRBD2 TGTGCCAGCCATAGCGGGAGGGCCAACCACGAGCAGTACTTC CASHSGRANHEQYF
TRBJ2-5 . TRBV15 TRBD2 TGTGCCACCAGCACAAATCTAGCGGGAGACCTACAAGAGACCCAGTACTTC CATSTNLAGDLQETQYF
TRBJ2-7 . TRBV18 . TGTGCCACCGGAGGGCCCTACGAGCAGTACTTC CATGGPYEQYF
TRBJ1-6 . TRBV27 . TGTGCCAGCAGTTTATCGTGGGGGGAGAATAATTCACCCCTCCACTTT CASSLSWGENNSPLHF
TRBJ1-1 . TRBV29-1 . TGCAGCGTTGAGCGGCCGTCTCGGTATGACACTGAAGCTTTCTTT CSVERPSRYDTEAFF
TRBJ2-7 . TRBV5-6 TRBD2 TGTGCCAGCAGTTTTCGTAGCGGGAGGGCGAACGAGCAGTACTTC CASSFRSGRANEQYF
TRBJ2-5 . TRBV29-1 . TGCAGCGTTCAGAGACAGACACAAGAGACCCAGTACTTC CSVQRQTQETQYF
TRBJ1-2 . TRBV19 TRBD1 TGTGCCAGTAGTCAGGGACAGGGGAACTATGGCTACACCTTC CASSQGQGNYGYTF
TRBJ2-7 once TRBV18 TRBD2 TGTGCCAGCTCTGGGCTAGCGGGAGGGCCAAAAGAGCAGTACTTC CASSGLAGGPKEQYF
TRBJ2-1 . TRBV12-2 . TGTGCAAGTCGCCAAGGGATTAGAGCGGGTACTAGCTCCTACAATGAGCAGTTCTTC CASRQGIRAGTSSYNEQFF
TRBJ2-4 . TRBV19 . TGTGCCAGTAGTCCTAGGACAGTCTTAGGCAAAAACATTCAGTACTTC CASSPRTVLGKNIQYF
TRBJ1-6 once TRBV27 . TGTGCCAGCAGTTTATCCCAACAGGGTACCCCCCTCCACTTT CASSLSQQGTPLHF
TRBJ2-1 . TRBV25-1 . TGTGCCAGCAGTGAACGATCCCTACTAGTACAACGTGAGCAGTTCTTC CASSERSLLVQREQFF
TRBJ2-6 few TRBV7-8 TRBD2 TGTGCCAGCAGCCCACTAGCGGGAGCCTCTGGGGCCAACGTCCTGACTTTC CASSPLAGASGANVLTF
TRBJ1-1 . TRBV6-5 . TGTGCCAAGGACTCCCACCCAGCTGAAGCTTTCTTT CAKDSHPAEAFF
TRBJ2-5 . TRBV19 . TGTGCCAGTAGTATAGATGTGGCCTCAGAGACCCAGTACTTC CASSIDVASETQYF
TRBJ1-4 few TRBV6-5 . TGTGCCAGCAAGACCCCAAGAGGTGAAAAACTGTTTTTT CASKTPRGEKLFF
TRBJ2-2 many TRBV9 TRBD1 TGTGCCAGCAGCGCCTATTCAGGGGGCAGCACCGGGGAGCTGTTTTTT CASSAYSGGSTGELFF
TRBJ2-1 . TRBV5-4 TRBD2 TGTGCCAGCAGCTTGGTGGGCGGGAGGGCCAATGAGCAGTTCTTC CASSLVGGRANEQFF
TRBJ2-7 once TRBV6-5 TRBD2 TGTGCCAGCAGCCGAACCTCGGCGGGGGGATACGAGCAGTACTTC CASSRTSAGGYEQYF
TRBJ2-3 . TRBV9 . TGTGCCAGCAGCCCCCGCCCGCAGGCCCGCACAGATACGCAGTATTTT CASSPRPQARTDTQYF
TRBJ1-1 . TRBV7-2 . TGTGCCAGCAGCTCAACACTGAACACTGAAGCTTTCTTT CASSSTLNTEAFF
TRBJ1-4 . TRBV6-5 . TGTGCCAGCGGTCGAATTCCACCCGACATAAAACTGTTTTTT CASGRIPPDIKLFF
TRBJ2-5 . TRBV6-5 . TGTGCCAGCAGGGCTACCGCCAGGGGCCGAGAGACCCAGTACTTC CASRATARGRETQYF
TRBJ1-2 . TRBV18 TRBD1 TGTGCCAGCTCAAAAGAGGCGGGACAGCCCTATGGCTACACCTTC CASSKEAGQPYGYTF
TRBJ2-1 . TRBV4-1 TRBD2 TGCGCCAGCAGGGAAGTCGGACTAGCGGGAGGAACCCTGGAGCAGTTCTTC CASREVGLAGGTLEQFF
TRBJ2-5 . TRBV3-1/TRBV3-2 TRBD2 TGTGCCAGCAGCCCGAGACTGGGTGCGGGAGGAGAGACCCAGTACTTC CASSPRLGAGGETQYF
TRBJ2-3 once TRBV6-5 TRBD2 TGTGCCAGTGGAGGACTAGCGGGGAGCGGGGATACGCAGTATTTT CASGGLAGSGDTQYF
TRBJ2-7 . TRBV21-1 . TGTGCCAGCGATCCCCAGAGTCTTAGGGGTGTCGAGCAGTACTTC CASDPQSLRGVEQYF
TRBJ2-3 . TRBV29-1 . TGCAGCGCCGAGGCCGGGTCAGATACGCAGTATTTT CSAEAGSDTQYF
TRBJ1-1 . TRBV7-9 . TGTGCCAGCAGCGCTCTTGAGGGCGGCACTGAAGCTTTCTTT CASSALEGGTEAFF